Reported below is one T cell receptor (beta chain). These data originate in a study of blood T cell repertoires in COVID-19. CDR1 and CDR2 from the germline V gene are SNHLY and FYNNEI. There are 15 residues in the CDR3. V was clipped by 3 bases and J by 4 bases, with 15 bases between them. Data came from immunoSEQ multiplex PCR; TCRdb stores just in-frame clones and leaves some out. The sample includes about 200,000 clones, 80% to 90% seen only once; the top ten take about 4%. The receptor comes from a woman younger than 45 who had been exposed to COVID-19. The rearrangement links TRBV2 to TRBJ1-1, with D possibly TRBD1 on 6 matching bases. Input material: PBMCs or T cells enriched from blood (not recorded which). The CDR3 DNA reads TGTGCCAGCAGTGAGTTTCGAGGGGGAGTCACTGAAGCTTTCTTT. The encoded protein is CASSEFRGGVTEAFF.